The T cell receptor (beta chain) under discussion was sequenced for a study of OX40 agonist ivuxolimab in advanced cancers. Germline-derived CDR1 and CDR2 are LNHDA and SQIVND (reference sequence). There are 11 residues in the CDR3. The V end was cut by 10 bases, the J end by 1 base, with 7 bases between. The protocol was immunoSEQ multiplex PCR, while the TCRdb copy is restricted to in-frame clones and leaves out a portion. The table includes roughly 46,000 clones, 90% to 95% detected once. The count of this clone is one. The rearrangement links TRBV19 to TRBJ1-1; D may be TRBD1 (6 bases). This receptor was identified in an adult with an advanced solid tumor such as melanoma, head and neck, liver or kidney cancer. This specimen was CD4+ or CD8+ T cells sorted from blood, taken in a trial of the OX40 agonist ivuxolimab. CDR3 sequence: CAKGQNTEAFF. CDR3 bases: TGTGCCAAGGGACAGAACACTGAAGCTTTCTTT. Based on the CDR3 plus reference TRBV19 and TRBJ1-1, the full variable domain is DGGITQSPKYLFRKEGQNVTLSCEQNLNHDAMYWYRQDPGQGLRLIYYSQIVNDFQKGDIAEGYSVSREKKESFPLTVTSAQKNPTAFYLCAKGQNTEAFFGQGTRLTVV.